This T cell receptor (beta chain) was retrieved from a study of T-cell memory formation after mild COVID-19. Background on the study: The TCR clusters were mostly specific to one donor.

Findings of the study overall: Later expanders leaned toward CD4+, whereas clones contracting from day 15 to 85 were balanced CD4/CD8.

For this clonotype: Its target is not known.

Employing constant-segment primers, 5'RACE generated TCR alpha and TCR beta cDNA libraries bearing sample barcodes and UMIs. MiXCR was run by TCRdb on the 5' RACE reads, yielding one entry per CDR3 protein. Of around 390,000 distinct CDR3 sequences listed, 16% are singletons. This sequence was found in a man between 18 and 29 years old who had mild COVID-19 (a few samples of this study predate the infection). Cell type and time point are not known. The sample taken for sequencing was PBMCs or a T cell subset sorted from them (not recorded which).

CDR3 loop: CSVPGGSYNEQFF. For the CDR3, the DNA is TGCAGCGTACCGGGGGGCTCCTACAATGAGCAGTTCTTC. The chain couples TRBV29-1 to TRBJ2-1, with 7 bases that match TRBD2. The germline CDR1 and CDR2 sequences are SQVTM and ANQGSEA. The CDR3 has 13 amino acids. Trimming took 6 bases from V and 0 from J; bases not matched to a gene: 2.